This T cell receptor beta chain is drawn from a study of cytomegalovirus exposure and HLA in healthy donors. This clone was counted a single time. PCR used 60 Vbeta primers and 13 Jbeta primers. Profiled with immunoSEQ multiplex PCR; TCRdb holds only in-frame clones, not every one. The sample shows fewer than 200,000 clones, roughly four fifths of them seen only once. CDR3 length: 15 residues. From germline, CDR1 is SEHNR and CDR2 FQNEAQ (reference sequence). The V segment lost 7 bases and the J segment 2 bases; nucleotides outside the gene matches: 5. The sequence was collected from a man aged 50 or older in good health and CMV-seropositive. The specimen sequenced was PBMCs. This chain uses TRBV7-9 with TRBJ1-2; TRBD1 aligns across 12 bases. The CDR3 DNA is TGTGCCAGCACCAGAGGGACAGGGGGCAACTATGGCTACACCTTC. Its translation: CASTRGTGGNYGYTF.